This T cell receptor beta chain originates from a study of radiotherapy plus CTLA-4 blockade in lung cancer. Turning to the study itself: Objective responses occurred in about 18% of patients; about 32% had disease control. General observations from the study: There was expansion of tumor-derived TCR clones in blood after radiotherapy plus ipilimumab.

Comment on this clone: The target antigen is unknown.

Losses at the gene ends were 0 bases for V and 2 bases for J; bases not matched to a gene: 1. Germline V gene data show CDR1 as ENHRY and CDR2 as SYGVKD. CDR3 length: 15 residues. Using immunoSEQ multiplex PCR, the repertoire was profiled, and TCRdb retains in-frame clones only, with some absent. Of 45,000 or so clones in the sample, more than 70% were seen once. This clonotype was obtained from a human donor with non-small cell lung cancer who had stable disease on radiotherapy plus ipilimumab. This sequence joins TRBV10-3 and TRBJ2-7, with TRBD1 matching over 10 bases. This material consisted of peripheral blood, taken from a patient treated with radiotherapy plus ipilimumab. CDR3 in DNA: TGTGCCATCAGTGAGTCCGGACAGGGGGCCTACGAGCAGTACTTC. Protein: CAISESGQGAYEQYF.